Below are 5 T cell receptor beta chains sequenced from a single sample in a study of blood T cell repertoires in COVID-19 (TCRdb year 2020). Receptors were amplified or captured by the immunoSEQ multiplex PCR assay. In its TCRdb copy, this immuneACCESS table keeps in-frame sequences only and misses some clones. Where compared with another copy, unresolved V genes explain less than half of these, and the others have no known cause. The sample contains approximately 140,000 clones, approximately 86% of them found a single time. The ten largest clones take up 2% to 2.5% of the sample. Sequencing used PBMCs or T cells enriched from blood (not recorded which). All receptors derive from a woman in her forties or fifties who had recovered from COVID-19.

The chain has TRBV19 and TRBJ2-2; D not resolved. V lost 0 bases and J 10 bases, leaving 6 bases between the germline ends. This CDR3 has 12 residues. Germline values: CDR1 LNHDA, CDR2 SQIVND (reference sequence). As DNA, the CDR3 is TGTGCCAGTAGTATAGATGCGGCGGAGCTGTTTTTT. Translated: CASSIDAAELFF.

The chain joins TRBV10-1 to TRBJ2-2, with 10 bases identical to TRBD1. V shed 4 bases and J 3 bases; nucleotides not matched to a gene: 11. The CDR3 is made up of 18 amino acids. Germline V gene sequence: CDR1 WNHNN, CDR2 SYGVQD (reference sequence). The CDR3 loop reads CASSGITRDRGYTGELFF. The DNA for the CDR3 is TGCGCCAGCAGTGGGATTACCCGGGACAGGGGATACACCGGGGAGCTGTTTTTT.

This chain connects TRBV12-3 or TRBV12-4 to TRBJ2-7, with a weak D call TRBD2 (6 bases). The V end lost 8 bases, the J end lost 2 bases, and 13 bases lay between the germline ends. This CDR3 spans 13 amino acids. CDR3 bases: TGTGCCAGCGGGTCGGGAGCCACCTACGAGCAGTACTTC. Its translation: CASGSGATYEQYF.

This CDR3 is CASSLIREDYNYGYTF. Here the CDR3 DNA reads TGTGCCAGCAGCTTGATTCGGGAAGACTATAACTATGGCTACACCTTC. The V gene is TRBV5-6, the J gene TRBJ1-2; D is unclear. In germline, CDR1 is SGHDT, CDR2 YYEEEE. CDR3 length: 16 amino acids. V dropped 1 base and J dropped 1 base, with 14 bases sitting between them. Filled out from reference TRBV5-6 and TRBJ1-2, the complete variable domain reads DAGVTQSPTHLIKTRGQQVTLRCSPKSGHDTVSWYQQALGQGPQFIFQYYEEEERQRGNFPDRFSGHQFPNYSSELNVNALLLGDSALYLCASSLIREDYNYGYTFGSGTRLTVV.

The chain employs TRBV30 and TRBJ1-2; 7 positions match TRBD1. Germline CDR1 and CDR2: GTSNPN and SVGIG (reference sequence). With 5 bases clipped from V and 0 bases from J, the junction kept 6 bases outside the gene matches. The CDR3 sequence is 14 residues long. The CDR3 coding sequence is TGTGCCTGGCTAAGGGGGCGGGCTAACTATGGCTACACCTTC. It codes for CAWLRGRANYGYTF.